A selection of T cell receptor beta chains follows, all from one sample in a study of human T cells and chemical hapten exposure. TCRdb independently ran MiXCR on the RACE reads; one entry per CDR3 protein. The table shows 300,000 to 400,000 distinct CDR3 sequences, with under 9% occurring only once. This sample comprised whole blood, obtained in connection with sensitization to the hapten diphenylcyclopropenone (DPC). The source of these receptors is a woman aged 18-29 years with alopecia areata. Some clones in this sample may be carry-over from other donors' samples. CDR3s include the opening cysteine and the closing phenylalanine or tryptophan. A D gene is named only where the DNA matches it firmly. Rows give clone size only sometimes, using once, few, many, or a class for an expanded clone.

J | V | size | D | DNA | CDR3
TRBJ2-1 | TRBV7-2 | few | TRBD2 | TGTGCCAGCAGCTCCAGGGACTACTACAATGAGCAGTTCTTC | CASSSRDYYNEQFF
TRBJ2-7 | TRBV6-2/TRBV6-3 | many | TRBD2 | TGTGCCAGCAGTTACTTAGCGGGGGGCGAGCAGTACTTC | CASSYLAGGEQYF
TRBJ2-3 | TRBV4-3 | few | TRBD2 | TGCGCCAGCAGCCAAGACAGAGGCGGGGGAAGCACAGATACGCAGTATTTT | CASSQDRGGGSTDTQYF
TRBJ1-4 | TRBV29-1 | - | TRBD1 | TGCAGCGTCCAACCGGGACAGGGGGTAGAGTCGTATGAAAAACTGTTTTTT | CSVQPGQGVESYEKLFF
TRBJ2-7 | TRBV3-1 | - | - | TGTGCCAGCAGCCCTCGAGGGGGCTACGAGCAGTACTTC | CASSPRGGYEQYF
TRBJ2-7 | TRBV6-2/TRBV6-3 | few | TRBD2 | TGTGCCAGCAGTTACTTCCAGGGAGGGGAGCAGTACTTC | CASSYFQGGEQYF
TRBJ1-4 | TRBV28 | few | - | TGTGCCAGCAGATACGATGAAAAACTGTTTTTT | CASRYDEKLFF
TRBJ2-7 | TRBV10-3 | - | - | TGTGCCATCAGTGAGAGCGGGTTAAACTACGAGCAGTACTTC | CAISESGLNYEQYF
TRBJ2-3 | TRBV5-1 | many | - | TGCGCCAGCAGCTCCGGTTACGGCACAGATACGCAGTATTTT | CASSSGYGTDTQYF
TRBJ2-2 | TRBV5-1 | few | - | TGCGCCAGCAGCTCAGACTCGAACACCGGGGAGCTGTTTTTT | CASSSDSNTGELFF
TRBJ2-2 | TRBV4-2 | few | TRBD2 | TGTGCCAGCAGCCAGGAACCTCTAGCGGGGAGGAACACCGGGGAGCTGTTTTTT | CASSQEPLAGRNTGELFF
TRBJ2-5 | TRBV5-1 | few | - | TGCGCCAGCGGATTCATTCTAGGGGAACAAGAGACCCAGTACTTC | CASGFILGEQETQYF
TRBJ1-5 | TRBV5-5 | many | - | TGTGCCAGCAGCTTGGAATGGATACCGGGGCAGCCCCAGCATTTT | CASSLEWIPGQPQHF
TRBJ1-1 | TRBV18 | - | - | TGTGCCAGCTCACCATTGTACACTGAAGCTTTCTTT | CASSPLYTEAFF
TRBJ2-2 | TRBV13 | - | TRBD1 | TGTGCCAGCGAGGACAGGGGCACCGGGGAGCTGTTTTTT | CASEDRGTGELFF
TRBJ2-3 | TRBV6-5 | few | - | TGTGCCAGCGCCCGAGGCAACTCAGGCGATACGCAGTATTTT | CASARGNSGDTQYF
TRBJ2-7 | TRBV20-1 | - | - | TGCAGTGCCTACACGGCCTACGAGCAGTACTTC | CSAYTAYEQYF
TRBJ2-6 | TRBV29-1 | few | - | TGCAGCGTCGATGACAGCTCTGGGGCCAACGTCCTGACTTTC | CSVDDSSGANVLTF
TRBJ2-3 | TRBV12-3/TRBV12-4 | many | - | TGTGCCAGCAGTTTAGAATCGGGGATGACAGATACGCAGTATTTT | CASSLESGMTDTQYF
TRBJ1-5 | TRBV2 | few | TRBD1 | TGTGCCAGCAGTGATCTCGCGTCCCACAGGGGGCTATATCAGCCCCAGCATTTT | CASSDLASHRGLYQPQHF
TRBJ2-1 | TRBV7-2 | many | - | TGTGCCAGCAGCAGACCCAGGGAAGGTCGAACCTACAATGAGCAGTTCTTC | CASSRPREGRTYNEQFF
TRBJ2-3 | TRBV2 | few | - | TGTGCCAGCAGTGAAGAGGGAGCGGTGGATCTTTATACGCAGTATTTT | CASSEEGAVDLYTQYF
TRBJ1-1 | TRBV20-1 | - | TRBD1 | TGCAAGCAGGGGGACACTACTGAAGCTTTCTTT | CKQGDTTEAFF
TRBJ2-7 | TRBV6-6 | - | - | TGTGCCAGCACCGACTCGGGGGAGCAGTACTTC | CASTDSGEQYF
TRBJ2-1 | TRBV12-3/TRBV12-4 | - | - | TGTGCCAGCAGTTCCCACCAGGACAATGAGCAGTTCTTC | CASSSHQDNEQFF
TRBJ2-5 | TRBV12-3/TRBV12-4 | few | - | TGTGCCAGCAGTGCACAAATTCAAGAGACCCAGTACTTC | CASSAQIQETQYF
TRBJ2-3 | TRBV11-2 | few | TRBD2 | TGTGCCAGCAGCCATCGGACTAGCGGGGGGATAGATACGCAGTATTTT | CASSHRTSGGIDTQYF
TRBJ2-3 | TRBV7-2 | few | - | TGTGCCAGCAGCTTAGGGGGGACTCGGGCTACGCAGTATTTT | CASSLGGTRATQYF
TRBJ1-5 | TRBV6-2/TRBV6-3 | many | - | TGTGCCAGCAGTCCGAGGGGGGGTCGGAATCAGCCCCAGCATTTT | CASSPRGGRNQPQHF
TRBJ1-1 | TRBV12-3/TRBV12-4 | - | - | TGTGCCAGCAGACATCCCAGGGCAACGAGTGAAGCTTTCTTT | CASRHPRATSEAFF
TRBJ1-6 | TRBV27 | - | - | TGTGCCAGCAGTGAGAGACAAATTGGAGGATCACCCCTCCACTTT | CASSERQIGGSPLHF
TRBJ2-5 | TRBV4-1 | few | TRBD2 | TGCGCCAGCAGCCAAGTACTAGCGGGGATTCAAGAGACCCAGTACTTC | CASSQVLAGIQETQYF
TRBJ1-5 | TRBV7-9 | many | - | TGTGCCAGCAGCTTCGGGGACCTGTATAGCAATCAGCCCCAGCATTTT | CASSFGDLYSNQPQHF
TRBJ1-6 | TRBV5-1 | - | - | TGCGCCAGCAGCTTTCCCGACGGGGGATCCTATAATTCACCCCTCCACTTT | CASSFPDGGSYNSPLHF
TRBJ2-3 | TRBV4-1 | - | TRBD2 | TGCGCCAGCAGCCAAGTGCTAGCGGGGGGCCAGCAGTATTTT | CASSQVLAGGQQYF
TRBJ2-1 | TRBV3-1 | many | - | TGTGCCAGCAGCCAACATACAGTTGAGCAGTTCTTC | CASSQHTVEQFF
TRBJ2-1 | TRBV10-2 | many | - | TGCGCCAGCAGTGCGAACAATGAGCAGTTCTTC | CASSANNEQFF
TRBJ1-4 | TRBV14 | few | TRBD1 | TGTGCCAGCCCCGGGACAGGGAGCGAAAAACTGTTTTTT | CASPGTGSEKLFF
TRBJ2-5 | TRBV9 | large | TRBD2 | TGTGCCAGCAACCCTGGCGGGGGGTCCCAAGAGACCCAGTACTTC | CASNPGGGSQETQYF
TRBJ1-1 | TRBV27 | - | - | TGTGCCAGCAGGCGGACATTGGATACTGAAGCTTTCTTT | CASRRTLDTEAFF
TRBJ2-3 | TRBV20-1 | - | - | TGCAGTGCCTGGACGAGGGCTACAGATACGCAGTATTTT | CSAWTRATDTQYF
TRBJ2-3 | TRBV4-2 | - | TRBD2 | TGTGCCAGCAGCCAAGATGTCGCGGGGGGGATCACAGATACGCAGTATTTT | CASSQDVAGGITDTQYF
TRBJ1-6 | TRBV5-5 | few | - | TGTGCCAGCAGCTTGGCCTCTTCCGGGGCCGACCTAAGTTCACCCCTCCACTTT | CASSLASSGADLSSPLHF
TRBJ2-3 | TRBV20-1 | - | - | TGCAGTGCGTGGGACGGGGTTGGCACAGATACGCAGTATTTT | CSAWDGVGTDTQYF
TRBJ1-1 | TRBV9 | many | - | TGTGCCAGCAGCGGAGGACAGCCCGAAGCTTTCTTT | CASSGGQPEAFF
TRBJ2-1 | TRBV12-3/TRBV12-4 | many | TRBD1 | TGTGCCAGCAGGACCGGACAGGGGCACAATGAGCAGTTCTTC | CASRTGQGHNEQFF
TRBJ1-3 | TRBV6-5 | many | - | TGTGCCAGCAGTAGATCGACGGAAACCTCTGGAAACACCATATATTTT | CASSRSTETSGNTIYF
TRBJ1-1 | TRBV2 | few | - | TGTGCCAGCAACCAAGTAGGCGGCGGTGAAGCTTTCTTT | CASNQVGGGEAFF
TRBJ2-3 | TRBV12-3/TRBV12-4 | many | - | TGTGCCAGCAGTTCCCGGACGTCTAGCACAGATACGCAGTATTTT | CASSSRTSSTDTQYF
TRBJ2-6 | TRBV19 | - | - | TGTGCCAGTATCGGTGTTGCTGGGGCCAACGTCCTGACTTTC | CASIGVAGANVLTF
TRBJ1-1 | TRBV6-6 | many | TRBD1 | TGTGCCAGCAGCCGACAGGGCACTGAAGCTTTCTTT | CASSRQGTEAFF
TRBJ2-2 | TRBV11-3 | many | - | TGTGCCAGCAGCTATTCTCCTTCCAGGGACACCGGGGAGCTGTTTTTT | CASSYSPSRDTGELFF
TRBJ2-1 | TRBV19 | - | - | TGTGCCAGTAGACAAAGCCTTTACAATGAGCAGTTCTTC | CASRQSLYNEQFF
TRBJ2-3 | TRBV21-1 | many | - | TGTGCCAGCCTACGGGGTCCACCCGCCCTCACAGATACGCAGTATTTT | CASLRGPPALTDTQYF